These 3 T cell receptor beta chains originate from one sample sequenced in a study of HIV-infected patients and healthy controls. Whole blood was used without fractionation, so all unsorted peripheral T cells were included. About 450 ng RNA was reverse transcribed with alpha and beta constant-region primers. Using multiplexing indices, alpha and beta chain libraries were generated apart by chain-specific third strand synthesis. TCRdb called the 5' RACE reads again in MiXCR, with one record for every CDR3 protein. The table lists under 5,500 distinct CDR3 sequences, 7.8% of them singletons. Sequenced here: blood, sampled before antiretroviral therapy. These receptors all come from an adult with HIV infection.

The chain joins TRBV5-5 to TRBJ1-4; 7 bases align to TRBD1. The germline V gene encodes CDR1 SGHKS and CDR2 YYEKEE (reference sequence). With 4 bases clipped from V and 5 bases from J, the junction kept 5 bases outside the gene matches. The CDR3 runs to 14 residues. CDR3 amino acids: CASSRRGVNEKLFF. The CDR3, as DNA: TGTGCCAGCAGCCGCAGGGGGGTCAATGAAAAACTGTTTTTT.

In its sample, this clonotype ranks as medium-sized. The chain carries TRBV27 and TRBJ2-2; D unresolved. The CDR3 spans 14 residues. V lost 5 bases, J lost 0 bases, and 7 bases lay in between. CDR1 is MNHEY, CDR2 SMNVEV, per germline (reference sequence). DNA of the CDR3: TGTGCCAGCAGTCCTCCCACGAACACCGGGGAGCTGTTTTTT. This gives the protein CASSPPTNTGELFF.

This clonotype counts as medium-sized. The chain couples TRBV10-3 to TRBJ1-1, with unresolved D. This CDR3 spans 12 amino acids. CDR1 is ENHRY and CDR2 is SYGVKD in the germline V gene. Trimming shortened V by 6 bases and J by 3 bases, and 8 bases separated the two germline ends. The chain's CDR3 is CAIRPGDTEAFF. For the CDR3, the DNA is TGTGCCATCAGACCCGGGGACACTGAAGCTTTCTTT.